Reported below is one T cell receptor beta chain. The sample belongs to a study of PD-1 blockade in classical Hodgkin lymphoma. TCRdb's table, derived via immunoSEQ multiplex PCR, lists solely in-frame clones and lacks some. Counted here are 24,000 or so clones, 70% to 80% occurring once; the ten biggest clones make up 8%. V shed 3 bases and J 5 bases; nucleotides not matched to a gene: 4. Germline lookup yields CDR1 MDHEN and CDR2 SYDVKM. This CDR3 comprises 14 residues. All patients relapsed after autologous stem cell transplantation, and brentuximab vedotin exposure varied. The genes are TRBV28 and TRBJ2-5; 9 bases are a match to TRBD1. Sequencing was performed on peripheral blood mononuclear cells (PBMCs), taken before the second cycle of nivolumab. The receptor was isolated from a human donor with classical Hodgkin lymphoma. For the CDR3, the DNA is TGTGCCAGCAGTTTCACAGGGGGCCCGGAGACCCAGTACTTC. Protein sequence: CASSFTGGPETQYF.